This record covers a single T cell receptor (beta chain). RNA transcripts were the template for amplifying TCR beta CDR3 regions. HTBI primers were the set used in a first-round RT-PCR of the TCR CDR3. One entry per CDR3 protein, called by TCRdb with MiXCR from the multiplex PCR reads. The sample lists 400,000 to 550,000 distinct CDR3 sequences, roughly a quarter seen once, with about 10% in the top ten. These data originate in a study of T cells in Graves' hyperthyroidism and ophthalmopathy. Per germline, CDR1 SGHRS and CDR2 YFSETQ. This CDR3 is 16 amino acids long. V lost 0 bases to trimming and J lost 0 bases, with 7 bases between them.

The sequenced sample was blood. The genes are TRBV5-1 and TRBJ1-6; D gene ambiguous. This TCR was sampled from a woman aged 30 to 39 with Graves' ophthalmopathy. In DNA form, the CDR3 reads TGCGCCAGCAGCTTGGTGGGGAACTCCTATAATTCACCCCTCCACTTT. Translation: CASSLVGNSYNSPLHF.